This T cell receptor (beta chain) comes out of a study of blood T cell repertoires in COVID-19. Participant reports of clinical history set cohort assignment. In the original workflow: The authors estimated nucleated cell counts from reference gene primer amplification. The repertoire was sequenced with immunoSEQ multiplex PCR; TCRdb's copy has only in-frame clones and lacks some. The D gene and trimming were derived from the DNA, and the V and J assignments and clone size from that table. The repertoire consists of roughly 380,000 clones, with less than 90% occurring once and the leading ten covering roughly 3%. V was shortened by 1 base and J by 3 bases, with 13 bases between the two germline ends. CDR1 LNHDA and CDR2 SQIVND come from the germline V gene (reference sequence). The CDR3 runs to 15 residues.

Sequenced input: PBMCs or T cells enriched from blood (not recorded which). The V gene is TRBV19, the J gene TRBJ2-7, with a tentative D call TRBD1 (5 bases). This sequence was found in a woman in her 30s who had recovered from COVID-19. This CDR3 is CASSIAGSASYEQYF. The CDR3 nucleotides are TGTGCCAGTAGTATAGCAGGGTCAGCCAGCTACGAGCAGTACTTC.